The clone carrying this T cell receptor (beta chain) showed up many times. The antigen is unknown. The data were obtained in a study of T cells in Graves' hyperthyroidism and ophthalmopathy. Study as a whole: Initial diagnosis, before any treatment, was when peripheral blood was collected. Notes on the study in general: Through a model of 13 V-J features, ophthalmopathy was separated from stable hyperthyroidism.

RNA transcripts were the template for amplifying TCR beta CDR3 regions. Researchers ran a first-round RT-PCR on the TCR CDR3 using the HTBI primer set. One entry per CDR3 protein results from TCRdb running MiXCR on the multiplex PCR reads. The sample holds hundreds of thousands of distinct CDR3 sequences, approximately 18% seen once. Germline lookup yields CDR1 LGHDT and CDR2 YNNKEL (reference sequence). Trimming at V came to 4 bases and at J to 1 base, leaving 9 bases not matched to a gene. The CDR3 covers 16 residues. Out of about 10 ml of fresh peripheral blood came the PBMCs. The receptor was derived from a man aged 50 or older with Graves' ophthalmopathy. The chain uses TRBV3-1 and TRBJ1-1; 7 bases are a match to TRBD1. The sequenced sample was blood. CDR3 region: CASSPRQGPGNTEAFF. CDR3 sequence (DNA): TGTGCCAGCAGCCCAAGACAGGGTCCGGGGAACACTGAAGCTTTCTTT.